This is a list of T cell receptor beta chains from one sample in a study of T cell responses to AZD1222 COVID-19 vaccine. Method: immunoSEQ multiplex PCR; TCRdb's copy keeps in-frame clones and lacks some. The sample lists roughly 160,000 clones, about 90% occurring once. The sample in question was peripheral blood, obtained on day 0 of AZD1222 vaccination. These TCRs come from an adult in good health. The CDR3 runs from the conserved cysteine through the conserved F or W.

TRBV5-1	TRBJ2-1	CASSLDGGTGVYNEQFF
TRBV6-5	TRBJ1-4	CASSTRGAREKLFF
TRBV7-2	TRBJ2-2	CASTLAGELFF
TRBV7-2	TRBJ2-3	CASSLNAGLPDTQYF
TRBV9	TRBJ1-5	CASGRAAPSNQPQHF
TRBV19	TRBJ1-5	CASSIDYYRHQPQHF
TRBV19	TRBJ2-1	CAGKRTSGGPYNEQFF
TRBV4-1	TRBJ1-1	CASSQHSGTGGEAFF
TRBV2	TRBJ2-2	CASRPRQPGELFF
TRBV7-2	TRBJ1-2	CASSLGPVNYGYTF
TRBV19	TRBJ2-4	CASSGSTGLQNIQYF
TRBV13	TRBJ2-7	CASSPSRRSPYEQYF
TRBV6-5	TRBJ1-1	CASSYFSNTEAFF
TRBV19	TRBJ2-6	CASLQSGANVLTF
TRBV6-4	TRBJ2-1	CASSAEDAYNEQFF
TRBV12-3/TRBV12-4	TRBJ2-7	CASSFGGGNEQYF
TRBV30	TRBJ2-5	CAWRAAGKETQYF
TRBV4-1	TRBJ2-7	CASSAVGYEQYF
TRBV27	TRBJ1-6	CASSLTLRGSSPLHF
TRBV7-8	TRBJ1-1	CASSFAGLFNTEAFF
TRBV30	TRBJ1-5	CAWSVVAPTGSQPQHF
TRBV7-2	TRBJ2-7	CASSLQRSEEPPYEQYF
TRBV5-1	TRBJ2-3	CASSLASLAGYTDTQYF
TRBV28	TRBJ1-1	CASSPGGGAWMNTEAFF